A selection of T cell receptor beta chains follows, all from one sample in a study of OX40 agonist ivuxolimab in advanced cancers. Sequenced by immunoSEQ multiplex PCR; TCRdb stores in-frame clones only, minus some. This sample yields 10,000 to 13,000 clones, of which around three quarters are seen a single time; 21% belongs to the top ten. Sequenced material: CD4+ or CD8+ T cells sorted from blood, taken in a trial of the OX40 agonist ivuxolimab. These TCRs come from an adult with an advanced solid tumor such as melanoma, head and neck, liver or kidney cancer. Each CDR3 is given with its conserved first and last residue. Each record gives: clone size, J gene, V gene, D gene, CDR3 length, CDR3 DNA, CDR3 protein. The D gene is left open where the match is weak. Only part of the rows carry a size: once, few, many, or a class if the clone is expanded.

clone_size: -; j_call: TRBJ2-5; v_call: TRBV5-4; d_call: TRBD2; cdr3_length: 13; cdr3_nt: TGTGCCACGGCTAGCGGGAGCTGGGAGACCCAGTACTTC; cdr3_aa: CATASGSWETQYF
clone_size: -; j_call: TRBJ1-3; v_call: TRBV2; d_call: TRBD1; cdr3_length: 16; cdr3_nt: TGTGCCAGCAGTGAAGTCGGGACAGGGCGGAGAAACACCATATATTTT; cdr3_aa: CASSEVGTGRRNTIYF
clone_size: few; j_call: TRBJ2-3; v_call: TRBV5-1; d_call: -; cdr3_length: 16; cdr3_nt: TGCGCCAGCAGCCACAACCCCCCTAGCGACACAGATACGCAGTATTTT; cdr3_aa: CASSHNPPSDTDTQYF
clone_size: medium-sized; j_call: TRBJ2-2; v_call: TRBV10-3; d_call: TRBD2; cdr3_length: 16; cdr3_nt: TGTGCCATCAGTGGAGGTGATAGCGGGAGGGCCGGGGAGCTGTTTTTT; cdr3_aa: CAISGGDSGRAGELFF
clone_size: -; j_call: TRBJ2-7; v_call: TRBV27; d_call: TRBD1; cdr3_length: 15; cdr3_nt: TGTGCCAGCAGTTTCCAGGGACAGGGTCCTGGGGAGCAGTACTTC; cdr3_aa: CASSFQGQGPGEQYF
clone_size: -; j_call: TRBJ2-7; v_call: TRBV19; d_call: TRBD1; cdr3_length: 14; cdr3_nt: TGTGCCAGTAGTATCACCGGGACAGGGGGCGAGCAGTACTTC; cdr3_aa: CASSITGTGGEQYF
clone_size: -; j_call: TRBJ1-4; v_call: TRBV19; d_call: -; cdr3_length: 12; cdr3_nt: TGTGCCAGTACTGGGAATTCTGAAAAACTGTTTTTT; cdr3_aa: CASTGNSEKLFF
clone_size: -; j_call: TRBJ1-5; v_call: TRBV21-1; d_call: -; cdr3_length: 15; cdr3_nt: TGTGCCAGCAGCTCAAGAGTGGTTCTGAATCAGCCCCAGCATTTT; cdr3_aa: CASSSRVVLNQPQHF
clone_size: few; j_call: TRBJ1-1; v_call: TRBV28; d_call: TRBD1; cdr3_length: 16; cdr3_nt: TGTGCCAGCAGTCCCTCGGACAGGCGGATGAACACTGAAGCTTTCTTT; cdr3_aa: CASSPSDRRMNTEAFF
clone_size: few; j_call: TRBJ2-7; v_call: TRBV15; d_call: -; cdr3_length: 13; cdr3_nt: TGTGCCACCAGCGAGACACTCTCCTACGAGCAGTACTTC; cdr3_aa: CATSETLSYEQYF
clone_size: few; j_call: TRBJ1-2; v_call: TRBV7-2; d_call: -; cdr3_length: 14; cdr3_nt: TGTGCCAGCATAGAGGCAGGACAATTGGGGGGCTACACCTTC; cdr3_aa: CASIEAGQLGGYTF
clone_size: -; j_call: TRBJ2-1; v_call: TRBV4-3; d_call: TRBD2; cdr3_length: 17; cdr3_nt: TGCGCCAGCAGCCAAGATCTCTTGACTAGCGGGAGCAATGAGCAGTTCTTC; cdr3_aa: CASSQDLLTSGSNEQFF
clone_size: -; j_call: TRBJ2-7; v_call: TRBV27; d_call: -; cdr3_length: 14; cdr3_nt: TGTGCCAGCAGTTTCCAGGAATACGGGTACGAGCAGTACTTC; cdr3_aa: CASSFQEYGYEQYF
clone_size: -; j_call: TRBJ2-7; v_call: TRBV7-2; d_call: -; cdr3_length: 15; cdr3_nt: TGTGCCAGCAGCTCTTTTACAGGTTACTCCTACGAGCAGTACTTC; cdr3_aa: CASSSFTGYSYEQYF
clone_size: -; j_call: TRBJ1-4; v_call: TRBV9; d_call: -; cdr3_length: 15; cdr3_nt: TGTGCCAGCAGCACAGGGTGGGCAACTAATGAAAAACTGTTTTTT; cdr3_aa: CASSTGWATNEKLFF
clone_size: -; j_call: TRBJ1-1; v_call: TRBV7-9; d_call: TRBD1; cdr3_length: 16; cdr3_nt: TGTGCCAGCAGCCCCGGACAGGGGGGTCTGGGCACTGAAGCTTTCTTT; cdr3_aa: CASSPGQGGLGTEAFF
clone_size: -; j_call: TRBJ2-7; v_call: TRBV7-9; d_call: TRBD2; cdr3_length: 17; cdr3_nt: TGTGCCAGCAGCTCCCTTTGGATTAGCGGGAGATCCTACGAGCAGTACTTC; cdr3_aa: CASSSLWISGRSYEQYF
clone_size: -; j_call: TRBJ1-1; v_call: TRBV12-5; d_call: TRBD1; cdr3_length: 14; cdr3_nt: TGTGCTAGTGGTTTGGTGGGGGACAGGGTTGAAGCTTTCTTT; cdr3_aa: CASGLVGDRVEAFF
clone_size: -; j_call: TRBJ1-5; v_call: TRBV7-6; d_call: -; cdr3_length: 15; cdr3_nt: TGTGCCAGCAGCTTAATTGGGGACGGAAATCAGCCCCAGCATTTT; cdr3_aa: CASSLIGDGNQPQHF
clone_size: -; j_call: TRBJ1-1; v_call: TRBV11-3; d_call: -; cdr3_length: 13; cdr3_nt: TGTGCCAGCAGCTTAGATCCGGGGACTGAAGCTTTCTTT; cdr3_aa: CASSLDPGTEAFF
clone_size: -; j_call: TRBJ2-5; v_call: TRBV7-3; d_call: TRBD1; cdr3_length: 15; cdr3_nt: TGTGCCAGCAGCTGGGGACAGGGGCTCTCAGAGACCCAGTACTTC; cdr3_aa: CASSWGQGLSETQYF
clone_size: once; j_call: TRBJ2-1; v_call: TRBV27; d_call: TRBD2; cdr3_length: 18; cdr3_nt: TGTGCCAGCAGTCCTCACCTCGGGACTAGCGGGACTTACAATGAGCAGTTCTTC; cdr3_aa: CASSPHLGTSGTYNEQFF
clone_size: -; j_call: TRBJ1-1; v_call: TRBV13; d_call: -; cdr3_length: 17; cdr3_nt: TGTGCCAGCAGCCTAGCCGGGGGGGTCTGGATGAACACTGAAGCTTTCTTT; cdr3_aa: CASSLAGGVWMNTEAFF
clone_size: -; j_call: TRBJ2-6; v_call: TRBV27; d_call: -; cdr3_length: 17; cdr3_nt: TGTGCCAGCAGACGACTGGGGGGACGCTCTGGGGCCAACGTCCTGACTTTC; cdr3_aa: CASRRLGGRSGANVLTF
clone_size: -; j_call: TRBJ2-1; v_call: TRBV7-3; d_call: -; cdr3_length: 14; cdr3_nt: TGTGCCAGCAGCTTGCGGGACACTCGGAATGAGCAGTTCTTC; cdr3_aa: CASSLRDTRNEQFF
clone_size: -; j_call: TRBJ1-2; v_call: TRBV11-2; d_call: -; cdr3_length: 14; cdr3_nt: TGTGCCAGCAGCGCGGACCCTAGGACCGGCGGCTACACCTTC; cdr3_aa: CASSADPRTGGYTF
clone_size: -; j_call: TRBJ2-5; v_call: TRBV6-1; d_call: TRBD1; cdr3_length: 15; cdr3_nt: TGTGCCAGCAGAGATCGGGACAGTTACCAAGAGACCCAGTACTTC; cdr3_aa: CASRDRDSYQETQYF
clone_size: -; j_call: TRBJ2-1; v_call: TRBV7-8; d_call: TRBD2; cdr3_length: 15; cdr3_nt: TGTGCCAGCAGCTCCCCGACTAGCGGGAGCCATGAGCAGTTCTTC; cdr3_aa: CASSSPTSGSHEQFF
clone_size: -; j_call: TRBJ2-5; v_call: TRBV27; d_call: -; cdr3_length: 13; cdr3_nt: TGTGCCAGCAGTTTAGGCCCGATGTGGACCCAGTACTTC; cdr3_aa: CASSLGPMWTQYF
clone_size: -; j_call: TRBJ2-1; v_call: TRBV28; d_call: -; cdr3_length: 14; cdr3_nt: TGTGCCAGCAGTTTAAGGGCCTTTACGAATGAGCAGTTCTTC; cdr3_aa: CASSLRAFTNEQFF
clone_size: large; j_call: TRBJ1-4; v_call: TRBV5-1; d_call: -; cdr3_length: 15; cdr3_nt: TGCGCCAGCAGCTGGGGGACCCTAACAAATGAAAAACTGTTTTTT; cdr3_aa: CASSWGTLTNEKLFF
clone_size: -; j_call: TRBJ1-3; v_call: TRBV5-1; d_call: -; cdr3_length: 11; cdr3_nt: TGCGCCAGCAGCAGTGGAAACACCATATATTTT; cdr3_aa: CASSSGNTIYF
clone_size: few; j_call: TRBJ2-1; v_call: TRBV4-3; d_call: TRBD2; cdr3_length: 17; cdr3_nt: TGCGCCAGCAGCCAAGCCCTCCCGACTAGCGGGGACAATGAGCAGTTCTTC; cdr3_aa: CASSQALPTSGDNEQFF
clone_size: -; j_call: TRBJ2-7; v_call: TRBV4-1; d_call: TRBD1; cdr3_length: 16; cdr3_nt: TGCGCCAGCAGCCACTTACGACAGGGTGAGACCTACGAGCAGTACTTC; cdr3_aa: CASSHLRQGETYEQYF
clone_size: -; j_call: TRBJ1-6; v_call: TRBV2; d_call: -; cdr3_length: 15; cdr3_nt: TGTGCCAGCAGCCGCACACAGGGTTGGGATTCACCCCTCCACTTT; cdr3_aa: CASSRTQGWDSPLHF
clone_size: -; j_call: TRBJ2-7; v_call: TRBV27; d_call: TRBD1; cdr3_length: 14; cdr3_nt: TGTGCCAGCAGTGCCGGGACAGCACCCTACGAGCAGTACTTC; cdr3_aa: CASSAGTAPYEQYF
clone_size: -; j_call: TRBJ2-2; v_call: TRBV19; d_call: TRBD1; cdr3_length: 18; cdr3_nt: TGTGCCAGTAGTACCCACGGGCCAGAGACAGGGAGCGCCGGGGAGCTGTTTTTT; cdr3_aa: CASSTHGPETGSAGELFF
clone_size: -; j_call: TRBJ2-1; v_call: TRBV18; d_call: -; cdr3_length: 13; cdr3_nt: TGTGCCAGCTCACCACAGCGCGACAATGAGCAGTTCTTC; cdr3_aa: CASSPQRDNEQFF
clone_size: -; j_call: TRBJ2-3; v_call: TRBV28; d_call: TRBD2; cdr3_length: 15; cdr3_nt: TGTGCCAGCAGTTACGGAGCGGGAGTTGCAGATACGCAGTATTTT; cdr3_aa: CASSYGAGVADTQYF
clone_size: -; j_call: TRBJ2-2; v_call: TRBV9; d_call: -; cdr3_length: 17; cdr3_nt: TGTGCCAGCAGCGTACCCGGAGGGACTGTGAACACCGGGGAGCTGTTTTTT; cdr3_aa: CASSVPGGTVNTGELFF
clone_size: -; j_call: TRBJ2-2; v_call: TRBV27; d_call: TRBD2; cdr3_length: 15; cdr3_nt: TGTGCCAGCACCCCCTCAGGCGGGAGGACCGGGGAGCTGTTTTTT; cdr3_aa: CASTPSGGRTGELFF
clone_size: -; j_call: TRBJ2-1; v_call: TRBV7-2; d_call: -; cdr3_length: 15; cdr3_nt: TGTGCCAGCAGCTTAGCACAGGTTCCATACAATGAGCAGTTCTTC; cdr3_aa: CASSLAQVPYNEQFF
clone_size: few; j_call: TRBJ2-1; v_call: TRBV19; d_call: -; cdr3_length: 15; cdr3_nt: TGTGCCAGTAGTATGGCAGGGGTGGGATACAATGAGCAGTTCTTC; cdr3_aa: CASSMAGVGYNEQFF
clone_size: -; j_call: TRBJ2-1; v_call: TRBV7-9; d_call: -; cdr3_length: 15; cdr3_nt: TGTGCCAGCAGGGGGGACTTCTCGACGTCCAATGAGCAGTTCTTC; cdr3_aa: CASRGDFSTSNEQFF
clone_size: once; j_call: TRBJ2-5; v_call: TRBV28; d_call: -; cdr3_length: 15; cdr3_nt: TGTGCCAGCAGCCAGCCTAGGGGGGAGCGGGAGACCCAGTACTTC; cdr3_aa: CASSQPRGERETQYF
clone_size: -; j_call: TRBJ1-1; v_call: TRBV4-3; d_call: -; cdr3_length: 16; cdr3_nt: TGCGCCAGCAGCCAGGACCAAACGGGGAGGGGCACTGAAGCTTTCTTT; cdr3_aa: CASSQDQTGRGTEAFF
clone_size: -; j_call: TRBJ2-2; v_call: TRBV25-1; d_call: -; cdr3_length: 13; cdr3_nt: TGTGCCAGCATTAAGGGGAACACCGGGGAGCTGTTTTTT; cdr3_aa: CASIKGNTGELFF
clone_size: -; j_call: TRBJ2-7; v_call: TRBV7-9; d_call: TRBD2; cdr3_length: 16; cdr3_nt: TGTGCCAGCAGCTTTTCTGCGGGAGGATTCCACTACGAGCAGTACTTC; cdr3_aa: CASSFSAGGFHYEQYF
clone_size: -; j_call: TRBJ2-7; v_call: TRBV28; d_call: -; cdr3_length: 14; cdr3_nt: TGTGCCAGCAGTCCAAGACTGGGGACCTACGAGCAGTACTTC; cdr3_aa: CASSPRLGTYEQYF
clone_size: -; j_call: TRBJ2-1; v_call: TRBV29-1; d_call: TRBD2; cdr3_length: 15; cdr3_nt: TGCAGCGTTGAAGGACCGGGAGGGGGGATCAATGAGCAGTTCTTC; cdr3_aa: CSVEGPGGGINEQFF
clone_size: few; j_call: TRBJ2-1; v_call: TRBV7-3; d_call: TRBD2; cdr3_length: 15; cdr3_nt: TGTGCCAGCAGCCCCATAGCGGGAGGGATGGATGAGCAGTTCTTC; cdr3_aa: CASSPIAGGMDEQFF
clone_size: -; j_call: TRBJ2-1; v_call: TRBV7-2; d_call: TRBD1; cdr3_length: 16; cdr3_nt: TGTGCCAGCAGCTTAGGGGCTCAGGGGGCTTACAATGAGCAGTTCTTC; cdr3_aa: CASSLGAQGAYNEQFF
clone_size: once; j_call: TRBJ1-4; v_call: TRBV5-1; d_call: TRBD1; cdr3_length: 18; cdr3_nt: TGCGCCAGCAGACGTACGGTCGGGACAGGGGCCCGTAATGAAAAACTGTTTTTT; cdr3_aa: CASRRTVGTGARNEKLFF
clone_size: -; j_call: TRBJ1-3; v_call: TRBV30; d_call: -; cdr3_length: 13; cdr3_nt: TGTGCCTGGAGTGTACGAACAGCAAACACCATATATTTT; cdr3_aa: CAWSVRTANTIYF